These 21 T cell receptor beta chains originate from one sample sequenced in a study of PD-L1 blockade in urothelial cancer. The time point: peripheral blood 6 weeks after treatment start. The method was immunoSEQ multiplex PCR; TCRdb's version includes in-frame clones alone and lacks a portion of them. Of 40,000 or so clones listed, approximately 86% are singletons. The sample consisted of PBMCs, taken around atezolizumab (anti-PD-L1) treatment. These receptor sequences come from a man between 60 and 75 years old with urothelial cancer.

CDR3 sequence (DNA): TGCAGCGTCGGCGGGAGGGTTAATGAAAAACTGTTTTTT. Translated: CSVGGRVNEKLFF. The chain recombines TRBV29-1 with TRBJ1-4; D uncertain. V gave up 6 bases and J gave up 4 bases, with 12 bases separating them. Germline lookup yields CDR1 SQVTM and CDR2 ANQGSEA. The CDR3 consists of 13 residues. Filled out from reference TRBV29-1 and TRBJ1-4, the complete variable domain reads SAVISQKPSRDICQRGTSLTIQCQVDSQVTMMFWYRQQPGQSLTLIATANQGSEATYESGFVIDKFPISRPNLTFSTLTVSNMSPEDSSIYLCSVGGRVNEKLFFGSGTQLSVL.

In nucleotides, the CDR3 is TGTGCCAGCAGTTTTCTACAGGGGCGGCTCGAGCAGTACTTC. Translated: CASSFLQGRLEQYF. The chain carries TRBV27 and TRBJ2-7, with 7 positions matching TRBD1. The CDR3 has 14 amino acids. Per germline, CDR1 MNHEY and CDR2 SMNVEV (reference sequence). V lost 3 bases and J lost 6; bases outside the gene matches: 8.

This rearrangement joins TRBV2 to TRBJ2-2; perhaps TRBD1 as D (6 bases). Germline CDR1 is SNHLY and CDR2 is FYNNEI. The CDR3 sequence is 14 residues long. Deletions cut 2 bases from V and 6 bases from J, with 10 bases between. The CDR3 region is CASSELQGPGELFF. CDR3 sequence (DNA): TGTGCCAGCAGTGAACTACAGGGTCCCGGGGAGCTGTTTTTT. Complete variable domain (other parts from reference TRBV2 and TRBJ2-2): EPEVTQTPSHQVTQMGQEVILRCVPISNHLYFYWYRQILGQKVEFLVSFYNNEISEKSEIFDDQFSVERPDGSNFTLKIRSTKLEDSAMYFCASSELQGPGELFFGEGSRLTVL.

The rearrangement uses TRBV12-5 and TRBJ1-2, with TRBD1 identical over 7 bases. V shed 3 bases, J shed 4 bases, and the junction held 5 bases outside the gene matches. The germline V gene encodes CDR1 LGHNT and CDR2 FRNRAP. This CDR3 has 14 residues. Written as DNA, the CDR3 is TGTGCTAGTGGTTTAAGGGGGCTGAGCTATGGCTACACCTTC. This encodes CASGLRGLSYGYTF.

The chain uses TRBV15 and TRBJ2-3; D not resolved. Germline V gene sequence: CDR1 LNHNV, CDR2 YYDKDF (reference sequence). V dropped 1 base and J dropped 6 bases, with 8 bases sitting between them. This CDR3 comprises 13 residues. CDR3 region: CATSRVKSDTQYF. DNA of the CDR3: TGTGCCACCAGCAGAGTCAAGAGCGATACGCAGTATTTT.

The V call is TRBV19, the J call TRBJ2-1, with 7 bases that match TRBD2. The CDR3 has 15 amino acids. Germline CDR1 is LNHDA and CDR2 is SQIVND (reference sequence). V dropped 6 bases and J dropped 1; count of bases not matched to a gene: 6. DNA for the CDR3: TGTGCCAGTAGCTCAACAGCGGGGTCCTACAATGAGCAGTTCTTC. Its translation: CASSSTAGSYNEQFF.

This chain connects TRBV6-5 to TRBJ2-7, with 9 bases matching TRBD2. The CDR3 covers 13 residues. Trimming took 8 bases from V and 4 from J; bases not matched to a gene: 6. Germline CDR1 MNHEY, CDR2 SVGAGI. CDR3 coding DNA: TGTGCCAGCGCTGTAGCGGGAGCTTACGAGCAGTACTTC. Translating gives CASAVAGAYEQYF.

This sequence joins TRBV11-3 and TRBJ2-1, with 8 bases aligning to TRBD2. The CDR3 totals 17 residues. With V trimmed by 5 bases and J by 4 bases, 13 bases remained unmatched. CDR1 and CDR2 from the germline V gene are SGHNT and YENEEA. In nucleotides, the CDR3 is TGTGCCAGCAGCCATAGGTCGGGGGGGGTGAAATACAATGAGCAGTTCTTC. Protein sequence: CASSHRSGGVKYNEQFF.

The CDR3 DNA reads as TGCGCCAGCAGCTTGGGCGCCTCACTCCAATCTGGGGCCAACGTCCTGACTTTC. Its protein product is CASSLGASLQSGANVLTF. The chain is built from TRBV5-1 and TRBJ2-6; no clear D gene. CDR3 length: 18 amino acids. The V end was cut by 0 bases, the J end by 1 base, with 14 bases between. CDR1 and CDR2 (germline): SGHRS, YFSETQ.

This chain connects TRBV5-1 to TRBJ2-7, with D tentatively TRBD1 (6 bases). CDR3 length: 15 residues. Trimming pared 4 bases from V and 2 bases from J, leaving 16 bases between. CDR1 and CDR2 from the germline V gene are SGHRS and YFSETQ. CDR3 sequence (DNA): TGCGCCAGCAGCGCAGTCACAGGGTCGGCCTACGAGCAGTACTTC. It yields the protein CASSAVTGSAYEQYF.

The CDR3 DNA follows: TGTGCCACCAGCAGAGAAGTCACAGAAAATGAAAAACTGTTTTTT. Translated, it gives CATSREVTENEKLFF. V and J are TRBV15 and TRBJ1-4; the D is unclear. CDR1 is LNHNV, CDR2 YYDKDF, per germline (reference sequence). V was trimmed by 0 bases and J by 5 bases, leaving 10 bases between them. This CDR3 is built from 15 residues.

This chain links TRBV11-3 with TRBJ2-1, with D perhaps matching TRBD2 (5 bases). Germline CDR1 SGHNT, CDR2 YENEEA. V was cut by 5 bases and J by 2 bases, with 13 bases left in between. CDR3 length: 15 amino acids. DNA of the CDR3: TGTGCCAGCAGCCTTAGTTCCGGGGCCTACAATGAGCAGTTCTTC. It yields the protein CASSLSSGAYNEQFF.

DNA for the CDR3: TGTGCCAGCAGTTACATCCCAGCGGGAGGTCATGAGCAGTTCTTC. This gives the protein CASSYIPAGGHEQFF. The gene calls are TRBV6-5 and TRBJ2-1; TRBD2 matches 9 bases. This CDR3 has 15 amino acids. Germline trimming cut 2 bases from V and 8 bases from J; bases unmatched to any gene: 7. Germline-derived CDR1 and CDR2 are MNHEY and SVGAGI.

This chain links TRBV19 with TRBJ2-5; 7 nucleotides line up with TRBD2. Germline CDR1 and CDR2: LNHDA and SQIVND (reference sequence). CDR3 length equals 16 residues. The V and J ends lost 9 bases and 0 bases, in that order; junction bases with no gene match: 13. CDR3 residues: CASRPGGGAYQETQYF. CDR3 nucleotides: TGTGCCAGCCGACCTGGCGGGGGAGCGTACCAAGAGACCCAGTACTTC.

This chain joins TRBV5-1 and TRBJ1-5, with no clear D. V was trimmed by 4 bases and J by 6 bases, leaving 17 bases between them. The V gene's germline CDR1 is SGHRS and CDR2 YFSETQ. The CDR3 covers 15 residues. In DNA, the CDR3 is TGCGCCAGCAGCCCGGGAGGAGGGAGTATTCAGCCCCAGCATTTT. It is translated as CASSPGGGSIQPQHF.

The chain recombines TRBV18 with TRBJ1-1; D perhaps matches TRBD1 (5 bases). CDR1 and CDR2 from the germline V gene are KGHSH and LQKENI. The CDR3 runs 15 residues. V shed 3 bases and J shed 5 bases, with 16 bases lying between them. DNA of the CDR3: TGTGCCAGCTCACCCACGGCGGACATAACAACTGAAGCTTTCTTT. Amino acid sequence: CASSPTADITTEAFF.

This chain links TRBV7-2 with TRBJ1-1; tentatively, D is TRBD1 (5 bases). The CDR3 runs 14 residues. The V and J ends lost 3 bases and 1 base respectively, with 9 bases between them. From germline, CDR1 is SGHTA and CDR2 FQGNSA. CDR3 DNA sequence: TGTGCCAGCAGCTTTGGACACCAGAACACTGAAGCTTTCTTT. Protein: CASSFGHQNTEAFF.

CDR3 nucleotides: TGTGCCAGCAGCCCCTCGGAGGGGCCCCCCTACGAGCAGTACTTC. Translation gives CASSPSEGPPYEQYF. This chain joins TRBV9 and TRBJ2-7, with D perhaps TRBD2 (6 bases). This CDR3 is built from 15 residues. CDR1 and CDR2 from the germline V gene are SGDLS and YYNGEE. V lost 4 bases, J lost 2 bases, and 16 bases lay in between. Combining the CDR3 with reference TRBV9 and TRBJ2-7 gives the whole variable domain DSGVTQTPKHLITATGQRVTLRCSPRSGDLSVYWYQQSLDQGLQFLIQYYNGEERAKGNILERFSAQQFPDLHSELNLSSLELGDSALYFCASSPSEGPPYEQYFGPGTRLTVT.

The chain couples TRBV27 to TRBJ1-6; 7 bases match TRBD1. Germline V gene sequence: CDR1 MNHEY, CDR2 SMNVEV (reference sequence). CDR3 size: 14 residues. V trimming: 7 bases; J trimming: 9 bases; junction bases outside the gene matches: 9. DNA of the CDR3: TGTGCCAGCAAAGTGACAGGGTCTTTTTCACCCCTCCACTTT. It encodes CASKVTGSFSPLHF.

The chain joins TRBV7-8 to TRBJ2-7; D is unclear. The CDR3 has 13 residues. Trimming removed 1 base at V and 4 bases at J, with 8 bases between. CDR1 and CDR2 (germline): SGHVS, FQNEAQ. The CDR3 DNA reads as TGTGCCAGCAGCTTAGACAGCACTTACGAGCAGTACTTC. This gives the protein CASSLDSTYEQYF.

This clone appeared a single time. This chain connects TRBV25-1 to TRBJ1-1, with TRBD1 matching over 9 bases. Germline V gene sequence: CDR1 MGHDK, CDR2 SYGVNS. CDR3 length: 17 residues. V lost 5 bases to trimming and J lost 5 bases; unmatched junction nucleotides: 15. The CDR3 spells CASSSLGTGLGGTEAFF. CDR3 coding DNA: TGTGCCAGCAGTAGCCTAGGGACAGGGCTGGGTGGTACTGAAGCTTTCTTT.